The source of this TCR beta chain is a study of T cells after yellow fever vaccination. Ten or more counts support this clonotype. Its antigen is unknown. Findings and caveats of the study: Once the booster was given, most primary-vaccination clones reappeared, at 95% to 98% for CD4 and 88% for CD8. Researchers report a weaker secondary response that nonetheless peaked faster, day 5 versus 15.

V lost 0 bases and J 4 bases, leaving 19 bases between the germline ends. Looked up from germline, CDR1 is MNHEY and CDR2 is SVGEGT. The CDR3 runs to 17 residues. It was through 5'RACE template switching that TCR cDNA was made, with a universal primer site and UMIs added. TCRdb processed the 5' RACE reads anew with MiXCR; each CDR3 protein has one entry. The table includes hundreds of thousands of distinct CDR3 sequences, about 6.2% detected once. The chain joins TRBV6-2 or TRBV6-3 to TRBJ2-7; D tentatively reads TRBD1 or TRBD2 (6 bases each). The input for sequencing was PBMCs, taken 5 days after the yellow fever booster vaccination. The receptor comes from a man under 40 who received the YFV17D yellow fever vaccine. As DNA, the CDR3 is TGTGCCAGCAGTTACTCGAGTCGGGGGCGCGGGTTTTACGAGCAGTACTTC. Its protein product is CASSYSSRGRGFYEQYF.